These 14 T cell receptor beta chains share one sample of origin, sequenced in a study of Tregs in tolerant kidney transplant recipients. Assay used: immunoSEQ multiplex PCR; TCRdb lists only in-frame clones, some missing. The sample holds over 60,000 clones; over 80% are singletons and the top ten take about 4.6%. Source material: CD4+ T cells from blood. Source of these receptors: a human donor in good health.

This clone counts as medium-sized. The chain recombines TRBV4-1 with TRBJ2-2, with 11 bases lining up with TRBD2. Germline V lookup: CDR1 MGHRA, CDR2 YSYEKL. This CDR3 has 19 residues. The trim removed 0 bases at V and 7 bases at J, leaving 13 bases unmatched. The CDR3 nucleotides read TGCGCCAGCAGCCAAGATTGGGGCGGGCTAGCGGGAGGCAACGGGGAGCTGTTTTTT. Protein product: CASSQDWGGLAGGNGELFF.

In nucleotides, the CDR3 is TGCAGCGTCCTGGCCGGATCGCACACTGAAGCTTTCTTT. Translating gives CSVLAGSHTEAFF. The genes are TRBV29-1 and TRBJ1-1; D is undetermined. From germline, CDR1 is SQVTM and CDR2 ANQGSEA. The CDR3 extends over 13 amino acids. The ends were cut back, 6 bases at V and 3 bases at J, with 14 bases in the middle.

This chain links TRBV28 with TRBJ1-2; D not certain. The CDR3 length is 11 residues. Trimming stripped 6 bases from V and 5 bases from J, with 7 bases between. CDR1 and CDR2 (germline): MDHEN, SYDVKM. This CDR3 reads CASRNPYGYTF. Written as DNA, the CDR3 is TGTGCCAGCAGGAACCCGTATGGCTACACCTTC.

The chain joins TRBV28 to TRBJ1-4; D uncertain. Trimming left V 5 bases short and J 3 bases short, with 10 bases between. In germline, CDR1 is MDHEN, CDR2 SYDVKM. This CDR3 is 14 amino acids long. CDR3 in DNA: TGTGCCAGCAGTCCCCGGGGAGCTAATGAAAAACTGTTTTTT. It is translated as CASSPRGANEKLFF.

The V and J genes are TRBV9 and TRBJ2-3, with 14 bases that match TRBD2. The CDR3 runs to 16 residues. CDR1 is SGDLS, CDR2 YYNGEE, per germline. V shed 4 bases, J shed 6 bases, and the junction held 7 bases outside the gene matches. CDR3 amino acids: CASSPGLAGDLDTQYF. CDR3 in DNA: TGTGCCAGCAGCCCGGGACTAGCGGGAGATCTCGATACGCAGTATTTT.

The J gene is TRBJ1-5, the V gene TRBV27; D possibly corresponds to TRBD1 (5 bases). The CDR3 has 13 amino acids. Germline-derived CDR1 and CDR2 are MNHEY and SMNVEV (reference sequence). Trimming cost V 6 bases and J 3 bases, with 9 bases left between them. The CDR3 here is CASRRQHNQPQHF. The CDR3 nucleotides are TGTGCCAGCAGGAGACAGCACAATCAGCCCCAGCATTTT.

The rearrangement joins TRBV5-6 to TRBJ1-2; 11 bases match TRBD1. The CDR3 runs 15 residues. Germline values: CDR1 SGHDT, CDR2 YYEEEE. The trim removed 3 bases at V and 2 bases at J, leaving 3 bases unmatched. CDR3: CASSSWTGGNYGYTF. For the CDR3, the DNA is TGTGCCAGCAGCTCATGGACAGGGGGCAACTATGGCTACACCTTC. The variable domain in full, completed from reference TRBV5-6 and TRBJ1-2, reads DAGVTQSPTHLIKTRGQQVTLRCSPKSGHDTVSWYQQALGQGPQFIFQYYEEEERQRGNFPDRFSGHQFPNYSSELNVNALLLGDSALYLCASSSWTGGNYGYTFGSGTRLTVV.

The chain employs TRBV30 and TRBJ1-1; D not resolved. Germline assignment: CDR1 GTSNPN and CDR2 SVGIG (reference sequence). The CDR3 is made up of 12 amino acids. Trimming shortened V by 5 bases and J by 5 bases, and 12 bases separated the two germline ends. This CDR3 reads CAWFRGWTEAFF. The CDR3 DNA is TGTGCCTGGTTTAGAGGGTGGACTGAAGCTTTCTTT.

The chain employs TRBV7-9 and TRBJ2-1, with D maybe TRBD2 (5 bases). With 5 bases removed from V and 0 bases from J, the gap between germline ends came to 14 bases. The CDR3 has 16 residues. The germline V gene encodes CDR1 SEHNR and CDR2 FQNEAQ (reference sequence). The CDR3 DNA sequence: TGTGCCAGCAGCCCCCGTGGACTGAGCTCCTACAATGAGCAGTTCTTC. Translation gives CASSPRGLSSYNEQFF.

This clone was observed a handful of times. The chain is built from TRBV2 and TRBJ1-2; the match to TRBD1 covers 8 bases. Germline CDR1 SNHLY, CDR2 FYNNEI. CDR3 length: 14 residues. Trimming at V came to 5 bases and at J to 4 bases, leaving 6 bases not matched to a gene. This CDR3 reads CASSTTGTGYGYTF. Written as DNA, the CDR3 is TGTGCCAGCAGTACAACCGGGACAGGCTATGGCTACACCTTC.

The chain recombines TRBV11-2 with TRBJ1-2, with 10 positions matching TRBD1. With V trimmed by 4 bases and J by 8 bases, 4 bases remained unmatched. The CDR3 loop spans 13 amino acids. CDR1 SGHAT and CDR2 FQNNGV come from the germline V gene. CDR3: CASSSDRGLGYTF. DNA of the CDR3: TGTGCCAGCAGCTCCGACAGGGGGCTCGGCTACACCTTC.

The chain recombines TRBV5-8 with TRBJ2-6; D possibly uses TRBD1 or TRBD2 (5 bases each). V dropped 1 base and J dropped 2 bases, with 7 bases sitting between them. The CDR3 is 15 amino acids. Germline CDR1 and CDR2: SGHTS and YDEGEE. The CDR3 DNA sequence: TGTGCCAGCAGCTTGCTGGGGGCTGGGGCCAACGTCCTGACTTTC. Translating it yields CASSLLGAGANVLTF.

The genes are TRBV19 and TRBJ2-1; 7 bases are a match to TRBD2. With V trimmed by 5 bases and J by 5 bases, 12 bases remained unmatched. CDR3 length equals 16 residues. Germline lookup yields CDR1 LNHDA and CDR2 SQIVND (reference sequence). The CDR3 loop is CASSRGERGRNNEQFF. CDR3 in DNA: TGTGCCAGTAGTCGGGGGGAGCGGGGCAGGAACAATGAGCAGTTCTTC.

This clone came up once. This chain connects TRBV11-2 to TRBJ1-2; weak D call: TRBD1 (5 bases). Germline V lookup: CDR1 SGHAT, CDR2 FQNNGV. This CDR3 is 13 amino acids long. V was trimmed by 5 bases and J by 3 bases, leaving 10 bases between them. CDR3 sequence reads: CASSPAGDYGYTF. The CDR3 DNA reads as TGTGCCAGCAGCCCCGCGGGGGACTATGGCTACACCTTC.